Sequencing of this TCR beta chain was carried out in a study of CXCR3-negative and CXCR3-positive naive CD8 T cells (dated by TCRdb to 2018 to 2020). Turning to the overall study: In total, 130 million to 150 million TRB reads were obtained, which works out to roughly 1.5 +/- 0.3 million reads per library. Data from 11 donors, pooled across two independent experiments, went into the diversity and physicochemical repertoire analyses. Naive subsets from 5 or 6 donors and memory cells from 3 donors were included in the TRBV-TRBJ cluster analysis. Overall study outcomes, separate from this receptor: TRB CDR3s from CXCR3-positive naive cells showed higher hydrophobicity (lower Kidera factor 4), lower energy, and higher strength and volume indices than CXCR3-negative naive cells. Naive CXCR3-negative and CXCR3-positive cells from the same donor showed similar TRBV-TRBJ usage, whereas memory cells showed distinct patterns. Freshly isolated PBMCs were used for most assays because CXCR3 expression partially decreased after cryopreservation. Repertoire diversity was comparably high in both naive subsets but much lower in memory CD8+ T cells. Because surface CD5, which is linked to self-reactivity in mice, was comparable between the naive subsets, TCR interaction strength was also inferred from TRB CDR3 physicochemical properties.

Worth noting for this clonotype: Its cognate antigen has yet to be identified.

The CDR1 and CDR2 encoded by the germline V gene (reference sequence) are LNHNV and YYDKDF. The CDR3 sequence holds 17 residues, the cysteine and phenylalanine included. No DNA has been recorded. For every CD8+ T cell subset, some 310,000 cells were flow-sorted straight into RLT lysis buffer, and each subset was sorted in triplicate. To keep memory contaminants out, a stringent definition of naive CD8+ T cells was applied: CD45RO-CCR7+CD27+CD95-. Peripheral blood mononuclear cells were isolated from buffy coats by standard density gradient centrifugation. Naive CXCR3-negative and CXCR3-positive CD8+ T cells were flow-sorted on a FACSAria III. Total RNA was extracted from sorted cells using an RNeasy Mini Kit. TCRdb names NextSeq 550 as the instrument used. The Human TCR Profiling Kit (MiLaboratory) was used to prepare UMI-labeled 5' RACE TRB cDNA libraries. cDNA synthesis used the entire amount of extracted RNA, and PCR amplification then used the entire amount of cDNA produced. Libraries were prepared in parallel with an identical number of PCR cycles. On the authors' methods: About 53,000 +/- 9,400 unique UMI-labeled TRB cDNA molecules per library were extracted with MIGEC and MiXCR, with at least two reads per UMI required. On average, around 40,000 +/- 10,000 functional in-frame TRB CDR3 nucleotide clonotypes lacking stop codons were found per library. After downsampling to 5000 UMI-labeled TRB molecules per sample, diversity metrics such as normalized Shannon-Wiener and Chao1 were calculated in VDJtools. VDJtools was used to calculate clonotype-size-weighted physicochemical properties of the central five CDR3 residues, namely interaction energy, strength, volume and Kidera factor 4. TCRdb reprocessed the reads, reporting each CDR3 protein sequence once and no DNA. V and J calls and clone size were set by TCRdb, not the authors. The data table for this sample lists roughly 89,000 distinct CDR3 sequences. The biggest ten clones account for over 1.5% of the sample.

The sequence was obtained from a human donor in good health. Some clones in this sample may be carry-over from other donors' samples. The specimen was naive CXCR3- CD8+ T cells from blood. This sample's cell subset or site label indicates: CD45RO-CCR7+CD27+CD95- naive CD8+ T cells lacking CXCR3 (TNR3-). This sequence uses TRBV15 and TRBJ2-2; TCRdb selects TRBD2, and the lack of DNA leaves this call unchecked. The CDR3 reads CATSRDFLAANTGELFF.